The entry that follows covers one T cell receptor beta chain sequence. The antigen is unknown. This sample was included in a study of blood T cells in healthy people across ages. A sample-barcoded 5' primer and a J-beta primer mix were used in a second PCR of roughly 6 to 11 cycles. MiXCR, run by TCRdb on the 5' RACE reads, gives a single entry per CDR3 protein. The sample holds around 800,000 distinct CDR3 sequences; about half are singletons and the top ten take 15% to 20%. Trimming took 10 bases from V and 8 from J, leaving 12 bases between them. The CDR3 is 11 amino acids. Germline assignment: CDR1 MNHEY and CDR2 SVGAGI. Regarding the study as a whole: Whereas aged donors had fewer naive CD4+ cells, long-lived donors had more of them and higher diversity. In older individuals, TCR beta diversity per million T cells was lower, falling roughly linearly with age.

The rearrangement links TRBV6-5 to TRBJ2-1; D ambiguous. Source material: blood. The source is a man of 80 years or more in good health. CDR3 DNA: TGTGCCACCATGTATTTTGATGAGCAGTTCTTC. Its protein product is CATMYFDEQFF.